This T cell receptor (beta chain) was found in a study of post-analysis software for immune sequencing data. This clonotype was counted between two and nine times. Prepared TCR beta cDNA libraries contained unique molecular identifiers. TCRdb recomputed calls from the PCR reads with MiXCR, one row per CDR3 protein. The sample has approximately 660,000 distinct CDR3 sequences, approximately 59% seen once; the top ten hold 11%. The sequencing input was blood. The receptor was isolated from a girl aged 2-10 years with multiple sclerosis.

The CDR3 here is CAINTGNYGYTF. The CDR3 nucleotides read TGTGCCATCAACACAGGGAACTATGGCTACACCTTC. This chain uses TRBV10-3 with TRBJ1-2, with a possible D match to TRBD1 (6 bases). Trimming cost V 7 bases and J 2 bases, with 8 bases left between them. The germline V gene has CDR1 ENHRY and CDR2 SYGVKD. The CDR3 length is 12 residues.